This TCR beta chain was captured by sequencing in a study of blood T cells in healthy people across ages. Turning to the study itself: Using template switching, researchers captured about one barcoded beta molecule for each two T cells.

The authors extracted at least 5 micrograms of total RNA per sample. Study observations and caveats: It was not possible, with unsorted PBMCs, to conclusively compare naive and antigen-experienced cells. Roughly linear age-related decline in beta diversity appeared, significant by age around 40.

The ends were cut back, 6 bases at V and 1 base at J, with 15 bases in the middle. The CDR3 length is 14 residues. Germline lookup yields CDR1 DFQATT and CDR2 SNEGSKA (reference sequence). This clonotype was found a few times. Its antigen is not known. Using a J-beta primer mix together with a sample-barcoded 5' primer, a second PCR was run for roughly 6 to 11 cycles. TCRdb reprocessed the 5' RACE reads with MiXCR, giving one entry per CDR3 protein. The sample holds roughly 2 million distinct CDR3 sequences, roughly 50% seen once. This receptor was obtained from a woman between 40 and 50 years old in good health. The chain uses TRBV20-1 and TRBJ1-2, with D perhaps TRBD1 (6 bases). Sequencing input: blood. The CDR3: CSAPQGFFNYGYTF. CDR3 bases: TGCAGTGCGCCACAGGGATTCTTTAACTATGGCTACACCTTC.